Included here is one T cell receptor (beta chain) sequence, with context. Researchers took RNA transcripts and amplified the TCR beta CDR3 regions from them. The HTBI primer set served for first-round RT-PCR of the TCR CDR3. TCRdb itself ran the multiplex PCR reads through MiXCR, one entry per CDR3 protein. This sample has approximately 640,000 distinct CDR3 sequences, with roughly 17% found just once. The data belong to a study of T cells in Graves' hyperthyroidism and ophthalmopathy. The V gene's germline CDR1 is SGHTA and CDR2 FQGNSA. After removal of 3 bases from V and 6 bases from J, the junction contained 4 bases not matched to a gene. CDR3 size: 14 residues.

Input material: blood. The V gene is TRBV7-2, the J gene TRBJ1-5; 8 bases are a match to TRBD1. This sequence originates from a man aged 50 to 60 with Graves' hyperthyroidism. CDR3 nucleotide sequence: TGTGCCAGCAGCTTCGGACAGGGTTTTCAGCCCCAGCATTTT. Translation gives CASSFGQGFQPQHF. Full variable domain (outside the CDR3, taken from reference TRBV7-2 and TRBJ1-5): GAGVSQSPSNKVTEKGKDVELRCDPISGHTALYWYRQSLGQGLEFLIYFQGNSAPDKSGLPSDRFSAERTGGSVSTLTIQRTQQEDSAVYLCASSFGQGFQPQHFGDGTRLSIL.